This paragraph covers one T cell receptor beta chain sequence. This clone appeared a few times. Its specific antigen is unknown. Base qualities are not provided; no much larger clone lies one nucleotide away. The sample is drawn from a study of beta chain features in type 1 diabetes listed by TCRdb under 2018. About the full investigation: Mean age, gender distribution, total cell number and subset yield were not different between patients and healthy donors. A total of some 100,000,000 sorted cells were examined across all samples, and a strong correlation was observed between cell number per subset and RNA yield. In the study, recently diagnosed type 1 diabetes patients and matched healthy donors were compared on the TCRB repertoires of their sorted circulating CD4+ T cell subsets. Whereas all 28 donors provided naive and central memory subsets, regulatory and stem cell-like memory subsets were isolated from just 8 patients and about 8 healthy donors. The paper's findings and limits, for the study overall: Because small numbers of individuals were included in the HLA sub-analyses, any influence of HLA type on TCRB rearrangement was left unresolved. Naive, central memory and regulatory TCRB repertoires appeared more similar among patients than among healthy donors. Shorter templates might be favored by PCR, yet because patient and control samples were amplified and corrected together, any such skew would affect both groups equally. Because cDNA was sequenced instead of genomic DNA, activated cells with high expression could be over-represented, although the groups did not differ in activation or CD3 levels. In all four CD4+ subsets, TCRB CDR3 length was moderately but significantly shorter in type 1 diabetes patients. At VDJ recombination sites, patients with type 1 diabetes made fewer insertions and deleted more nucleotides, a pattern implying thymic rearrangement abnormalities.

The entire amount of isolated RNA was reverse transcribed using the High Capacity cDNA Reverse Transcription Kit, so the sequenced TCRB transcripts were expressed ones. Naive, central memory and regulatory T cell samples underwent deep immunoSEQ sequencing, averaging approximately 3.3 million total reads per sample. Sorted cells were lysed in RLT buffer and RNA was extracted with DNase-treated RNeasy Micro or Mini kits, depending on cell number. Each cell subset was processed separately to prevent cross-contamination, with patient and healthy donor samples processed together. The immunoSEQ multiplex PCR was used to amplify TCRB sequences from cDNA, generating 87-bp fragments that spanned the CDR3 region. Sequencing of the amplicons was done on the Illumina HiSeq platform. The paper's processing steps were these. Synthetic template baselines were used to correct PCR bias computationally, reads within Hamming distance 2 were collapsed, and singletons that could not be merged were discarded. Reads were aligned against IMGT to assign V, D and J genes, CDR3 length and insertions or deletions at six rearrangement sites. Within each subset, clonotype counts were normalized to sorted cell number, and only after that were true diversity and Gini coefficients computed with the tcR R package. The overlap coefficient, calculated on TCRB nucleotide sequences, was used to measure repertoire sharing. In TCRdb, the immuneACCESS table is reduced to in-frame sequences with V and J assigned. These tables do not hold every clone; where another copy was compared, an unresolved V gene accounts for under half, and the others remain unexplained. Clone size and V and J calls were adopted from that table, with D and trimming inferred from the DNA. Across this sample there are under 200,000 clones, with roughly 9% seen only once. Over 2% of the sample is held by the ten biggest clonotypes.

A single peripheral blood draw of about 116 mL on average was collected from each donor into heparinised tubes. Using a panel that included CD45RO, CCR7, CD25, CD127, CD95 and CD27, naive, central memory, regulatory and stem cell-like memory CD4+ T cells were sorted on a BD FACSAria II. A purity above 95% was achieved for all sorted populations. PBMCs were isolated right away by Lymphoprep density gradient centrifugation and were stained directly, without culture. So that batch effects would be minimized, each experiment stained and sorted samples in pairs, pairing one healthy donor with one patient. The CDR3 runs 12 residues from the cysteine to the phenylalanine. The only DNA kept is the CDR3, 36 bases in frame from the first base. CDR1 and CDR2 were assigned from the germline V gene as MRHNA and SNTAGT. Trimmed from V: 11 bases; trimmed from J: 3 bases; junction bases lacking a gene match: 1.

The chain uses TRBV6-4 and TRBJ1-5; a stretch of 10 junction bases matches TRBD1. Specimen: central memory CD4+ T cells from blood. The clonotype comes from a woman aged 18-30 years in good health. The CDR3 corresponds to CAGTGVNQPQHF. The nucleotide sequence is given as TGTGCCGGGACAGGGGTCAATCAGCCCCAGCATTTT.